Here is one T cell receptor beta chain with its context. V dropped 7 bases and J dropped 2; count of bases not matched to a gene: 6. The length of the CDR3 is 16 residues. Germline CDR1 reads MNHNS; CDR2 reads SASEGT. Using its own MiXCR run on the PCR reads, TCRdb lists one record per CDR3 protein. The profile shows tens of thousands of distinct CDR3 sequences, roughly 50% of them singletons. Localized lung adenocarcinoma, a non-small cell lung cancer, affected the donors. This sample stems from a study of CD4 and CD8 cells across lung adenocarcinoma regions. This sequence was found in a male donor with lung adenocarcinoma. The CD4 and CD8 labels of this study may be unreliable. Sequencing was carried out using CD8+ T cells from the center of a lung tumor. The chain is built from TRBV6-1 and TRBJ2-1, with 12 bases identical to TRBD2. This CDR3 reads CASTGTSGPTYNEQFF. In DNA, the CDR3 is TGTGCCAGCACCGGGACTAGCGGGCCAACCTACAATGAGCAGTTCTTC.